Below are 14 T cell receptor beta chains sequenced from a single sample in a study of CD8+CD57+ T cells in acquired aplastic anemia. The template for TCR beta VDJ and CDR3 sequence profiling was genomic DNA. TCRdb called the reads again in MiXCR, with one record for every CDR3 protein. The data contain fewer than 250,000 distinct CDR3 sequences, approximately 50% of them seen just once; the ten biggest clones take up around a sixth. Source material: sorted CD4+, CD8+, or CD8+CD57+ T cells (not recorded which) from PBMCs. These receptors were collected from a human donor in good health, serving as a control.

This clonotype was counted between two and nine times. The chain is built from TRBV20-1 and TRBJ1-6; possible D gene TRBD1, 5 bases. CDR3 length equals 13 residues. V was trimmed by 6 bases and J by 7 bases, leaving 13 bases between them. Germline V gene data show CDR1 as DFQATT and CDR2 as SNEGSKA (reference sequence). The CDR3 reads CSATPGGNSPLHF. As DNA, the CDR3 is TGCAGTGCCACCCCGGGGGGAAATTCACCCCTCCACTTT.

V is TRBV24-1 and J is TRBJ2-7, with D perhaps TRBD2 (6 bases). CDR1 and CDR2 (germline): KGHDR, SFDVKD. The V and J ends lost 1 base and 6 bases respectively, with 18 bases between them. The CDR3 consists of 16 residues. CDR3 loop: CATSDFGREVACEQYV. The CDR3 DNA sequence: TGTGCCACCAGTGATTTTGGGCGGGAAGTCGCCTGCGAGCAGTACGTC.

The table lists this clonotype with many counts. The chain links TRBV20-1 to TRBJ1-5, with D perhaps matching TRBD1 (5 bases). Germline V gene sequence: CDR1 DFQATT, CDR2 SNEGSKA (reference sequence). V lost 1 base and J 3 bases, leaving 13 bases between the germline ends. This CDR3 has 15 amino acids. CDR3 in DNA: TGCAGTGCTAGAGGGGACCCTGATCTCAATCAGCCCCAGCATTTT. It codes for CSARGDPDLNQPQHF.

With respect to this clonotype: One end of the junction is discordant with germline, which a read error may explain. J is TRBJ1-5 and V is TRBV18, with 9 bases identical to TRBD1. The CDR3 is 15 amino acids. CDR1 is KGHSH and CDR2 is LQKENI in the germline V gene. The CDR3 DNA follows: TGTGCCGGCTCACCCGGGACAGGGTTCGGGCAGCCCCAGCATTTT. Protein sequence: CAGSPGTGFGQPQHF.

This clonotype was seen repeatedly, ten times or more. The genes are TRBV7-6 and TRBJ2-7; TRBD1 matches 7 bases. Germline V gene lookup returns CDR1 SGHVS and CDR2 FNYEAQ. Unmatched junction bases numbered 3, after V lost 1 base and J lost 0 bases. The CDR3 totals 15 residues. The CDR3 bases are TGTGCCAGCAGCTTAGGGACAGGAGCCTCCTACGAGCAGTACTTC. Residues: CASSLGTGASYEQYF.

The rearrangement joins TRBV11-2 to TRBJ2-7, with 13 positions matching TRBD2. The CDR3 consists of 16 residues. Germline assignment: CDR1 SGHAT and CDR2 FQNNGV. J was trimmed by 4 bases and V by 1 base; bases with no gene match: 4. The CDR3 is CASSLVLAGGPYEQYF. In nucleotides, the CDR3 is TGTGCCAGCAGCTTAGTACTAGCGGGGGGGCCGTACGAGCAGTACTTC.

The V gene is TRBV7-8, the J gene TRBJ1-6, with 7 bases matching TRBD1. Per the germline V gene, CDR1 is SGHVS and CDR2 is FQNEAQ. This CDR3 has 16 amino acids. V lost 5 bases, J lost 9 bases, and 13 bases stayed unmatched. CDR3 sequence (DNA): TGTGCCAGCAGCCTAAGGCGGGGCAGGGACAGTTCACCCCTCCACTTT. Amino acid sequence: CASSLRRGRDSSPLHF.

The chain uses TRBV28 and TRBJ2-5; D may be TRBD2 (6 bases). The CDR3 is 17 residues long. The V end was cut by 5 bases, the J end by 5 bases, with 24 bases between. Germline V gives CDR1 MDHEN, CDR2 SYDVKM. The CDR3, as DNA: TGTGCCAGCAGTAAACGGCTCGGGACTGGGTCATCGGAGACCCAGTACTTC. Protein: CASSKRLGTGSSETQYF. Complete variable domain (other parts from reference TRBV28 and TRBJ2-5): DVKVTQSSRYLVKRTGEKVFLECVQDMDHENMFWYRQDPGLGLRLIYFSYDVKMKEKGDIPEGYSVSREKKERFSLILESASTNQTSMYLCASSKRLGTGSSETQYFGPGTRLLVL.

At least ten counts were recorded for this clonotype. The chain combines TRBV20-1 with TRBJ2-1; 8 bases agree with TRBD2. V gave up 6 bases and J gave up 8 bases; unmatched junction bases: 9. The CDR3 contains 13 residues. From germline, CDR1 is DFQATT and CDR2 SNEGSKA (reference sequence). The CDR3 region is CSAKVPSGYEQFF. Here the CDR3 DNA reads TGCAGTGCAAAGGTCCCTAGCGGGTATGAGCAGTTCTTC.

This chain links TRBV5-1 with TRBJ2-5, with TRBD1 matching 11 bases. V shed 4 bases and J 2 bases; nucleotides not matched to a gene: 10. CDR3 size: 17 residues. Germline values: CDR1 SGHRS, CDR2 YFSETQ. The CDR3 sequence: CASSHGQGAPGQETQYF. The CDR3 DNA sequence: TGCGCCAGCAGCCACGGACAGGGGGCGCCGGGTCAAGAGACCCAGTACTTC.

This clonotype was counted at least ten times. This chain uses TRBV5-1 with TRBJ2-7, with TRBD1 identical over 10 bases. The CDR3 is made up of 15 amino acids. V gave up 4 bases and J gave up 4 bases; unmatched junction bases: 8. Germline loops: CDR1 SGHRS, CDR2 YFSETQ. The CDR3 nucleotides read TGCGCCAGCAGCCCGACAGGGGGCATAGTGTACGAGCAGTACTTC. Translated: CASSPTGGIVYEQYF.

This clonotype was picked up many times. This rearrangement joins TRBV28 to TRBJ1-2; D ambiguous. Trimming cost V 0 bases and J 8 bases, with 7 bases left between them. CDR1 is MDHEN, CDR2 SYDVKM, per germline. The CDR3 runs to 12 residues. CDR3 residues: CASSLWGSGYTF. The DNA of the CDR3 is TGTGCCAGCAGTTTATGGGGAAGCGGCTACACCTTC.

This clonotype was detected many times. The chain combines TRBV15 with TRBJ1-2; TRBD1 agrees at 8 bases. The junction had 5 bases not matched to a gene; V was cut back by 0 bases and J by 2 bases. The CDR3 has 16 amino acids. Per the germline V gene, CDR1 is LNHNV and CDR2 is YYDKDF (reference sequence). DNA for the CDR3: TGTGCCACCAGCAGAGATGCCAGGGGGCAGAACTATGGCTACACCTTC. Encoded protein: CATSRDARGQNYGYTF. Supplemented by reference TRBV15 and TRBJ1-2, the full variable domain reads DAMVIQNPRYQVTQFGKPVTLSCSQTLNHNVMYWYQQKSSQAPKLLFHYYDKDFNNEADTPDNFQSRRPNTSFCFLDIRSPGLGDTAMYLCATSRDARGQNYGYTFGSGTRLTVV.

This clonotype was detected only a few times. This rearrangement joins TRBV27 to TRBJ1-3; TRBD1 is a possible D gene (6 bases). The CDR3 is made up of 17 amino acids. Germline CDR1 reads MNHEY; CDR2 reads SMNVEV (reference sequence). V shed 0 bases and J shed 2 bases, with 14 bases lying between them. The CDR3 here is CASSLSLQGRAGNTIYF. The CDR3 nucleotides read TGTGCCAGCAGTTTATCCCTACAGGGTCGGGCTGGAAACACCATATATTTT.